This TCR beta chain was sequenced for a study of regulatory T cells in long-lasting Graves disease. Findings of the study overall: Persistent disease favored TRBV28, TRBJ1-2 and TRBJ2-5. Graves' patients with persistent disease showed TCR diversity lower than patients newly diagnosed. Persistent patients shared more public clonotypes (around 3,000) than new patients (under 1,000).

Libraries of TCR beta came from iRepertoire HTBI primers plus Arm-PCR of CDR3 regions. TCRdb re-called the multiplex PCR reads through MiXCR, storing one row per CDR3 protein. The data hold roughly 500,000 distinct CDR3 sequences, with approximately 15% observed a single time. Time point indicated: newly diagnosed GD, antithyroid drugs for less than 3 months. PBMC RNA served as the TCR library source. To note about this clonotype: What it recognizes is unknown. One base away lies a much larger clone, so this may be a sequencing read error.

Per the germline V gene, CDR1 is MDHEN and CDR2 is SYDVKM. With 6 bases clipped from V and 3 bases from J, the junction kept 10 bases outside the gene matches. This CDR3 contains 16 residues. This sample also appeared in a second study, on T cells in Graves' hyperthyroidism and ophthalmopathy. That source adds: Patients showing uncontrolled infection, other autoimmune disease, pregnancy or lactation were ineligible.

The specimen was peripheral blood mononuclear cells (PBMCs), collected at new diagnosis, from a patient treated with antithyroid drugs. This chain joins TRBV28 and TRBJ1-2; 10 bases map to TRBD1. This sequence originates from a woman in her forties or fifties with Graves disease. This CDR3 is CASRVSGQGVHYGYTF. As DNA, the CDR3 is TGTGCCAGCAGGGTATCAGGACAGGGGGTCCACTATGGCTACACCTTC.